Listed below are T cell receptor beta chains from one sample, sequenced in a study of graft-versus-host responses after intestinal transplantation. Their target antigens are unknown. This table comes from immunoSEQ multiplex PCR, and its TCRdb copy is limited to in-frame clones, with some not included. The sample lists 73,000 or so clones, around 90% occurring once. The source was unstimulated CD8+ T cells sorted from spleen or lymph node cells, collected before transplant. These receptor sequences come from a human donor who was the organ donor for an intestinal transplant. Both conserved end residues are part of each CDR3. A D gene is named only where the DNA matches it firmly. Size tells how often a clone was seen (once, few, many) or the class of an expanded clone, and some rows leave it out.

TRBJ1-3 | TRBD1 | . | TRBV7-9 | TGTGCCAGCAGCTTACGGGCAGGGGGCGAAAACACCATATATTTT | CASSLRAGGENTIYF
TRBJ2-1 | . | few | TRBV7-9 | TGTGCCAGCAGCTTAGATACAAATGAGCAGTTCTTC | CASSLDTNEQFF
TRBJ1-2 | . | . | TRBV25-1 | TGTGCCAGCAGTCTACTCACAGGGACGGGCAATGGCTACACCTTC | CASSLLTGTGNGYTF
TRBJ1-2 | . | . | TRBV6-6 | TGTGCCAGCAGTTACACTGGGACATTGAAGGGTGGCTACACCTTC | CASSYTGTLKGGYTF
TRBJ1-5 | . | once | TRBV28 | TGTGCCAGCAGTTTTGGGGAGACTACAGGGAGACCTCCCCGTAGCAATCAGCCCCAGCATTTT | CASSFGETTGRPPRSNQPQHF
TRBJ2-1 | . | . | TRBV6-5 | TGTGCCAGCAGTTTCCAGGGTAGGGAGCAGTTCTTC | CASSFQGREQFF
TRBJ2-2 | . | . | TRBV6-1 | TGTGCCAGCAGTGGGATGACAGCGAACACCGGGGAGCTGTTTTTT | CASSGMTANTGELFF
TRBJ1-1 | . | once | TRBV13 | TGTGCCAGCAGCTTACCCCTATGGGGGGACACTGAAGCTTTCTTT | CASSLPLWGDTEAFF
TRBJ2-3 | TRBD2 | few | TRBV6-5 | TGTGCCAGCAGTTGGACTAGCGGGGGGCCAGATACGCAGTATTTT | CASSWTSGGPDTQYF
TRBJ1-1 | TRBD1 | . | TRBV5-6 | TGTGCCAGCCGGACAGGGACTGAAGCTTTCTTT | CASRTGTEAFF
TRBJ1-1 | TRBD1 | . | TRBV27 | TGTGCCAGCAGTCCTTCGACAGGGTGGGCTGAAGCTTTCTTT | CASSPSTGWAEAFF
TRBJ2-1 | TRBD2 | . | TRBV4-1 | TGCGCCACGGCGGGGGGAACGGGTGAGCAGTTCTTC | CATAGGTGEQFF
TRBJ2-3 | TRBD2 | . | TRBV10-1 | TGCGCCAGCAAGGATCCTAGCGGAAATACGCAGTATTTT | CASKDPSGNTQYF
TRBJ2-2 | . | . | TRBV2 | TGTGCCAGCAGCCCTACCGGGGAGCTGTTTTTT | CASSPTGELFF
TRBJ1-4 | TRBD1 | . | TRBV4-1 | TGCGCCAGCAGCCAAGGATGGAGACAGGGTAGGCCTAATGAAAAACTGTTTTTT | CASSQGWRQGRPNEKLFF
TRBJ1-1 | . | . | TRBV27 | TGTGCCAGCAGTCCCACGGGAACTGAAGCTTTCTTT | CASSPTGTEAFF
TRBJ1-3 | TRBD1 | . | TRBV7-6 | TGTGCCAGCAGCCTTGGGACAGGCACTGGAAACACCATATATTTT | CASSLGTGTGNTIYF
TRBJ1-2 | TRBD1 | few | TRBV6-5 | TGTGCCAGCAGTCTATCGACAGGGAGGTACTATGGCTACACCTTC | CASSLSTGRYYGYTF
TRBJ1-5 | . | few | TRBV19 | TGTGCCAGTAGTATCTCAGGGGAAATCAATCAGCCCCAGCATTTT | CASSISGEINQPQHF
TRBJ1-4 | . | . | TRBV7-3 | TGTGCCAGCAGCCCATCAGGGAGGGCTAATGAAAAACTGTTTTTT | CASSPSGRANEKLFF
TRBJ1-3 | . | once | TRBV5-1 | TGCGCCAGCAGCCTCGAGCAATCTGGAAACACCATATATTTT | CASSLEQSGNTIYF
TRBJ2-3 | TRBD2 | . | TRBV27 | TGTGCCAGCAGTGTTACGGGGGGAGGAACAGATACGCAGTATTTT | CASSVTGGGTDTQYF
TRBJ2-5 | TRBD2 | . | TRBV18 | TGTGCCAGCCAGGGACTAGCGGGGTGGCAAGAGACCCAGTACTTC | CASQGLAGWQETQYF
TRBJ1-1 | . | . | TRBV28 | TGTGCCAGCAGTCCCACGACAGGGAACACTGAAGCTTTCTTT | CASSPTTGNTEAFF
TRBJ2-3 | TRBD1 | . | TRBV5-3 | TGTGCCAGAAGGGAGACAGGGGCTCCTAGCACAGATACGCAGTATTTT | CARRETGAPSTDTQYF
TRBJ2-3 | TRBD1 | . | TRBV27 | TGTGCCAGCAGTTTCAGTACAGGGGGCATGGATACGCAGTATTTT | CASSFSTGGMDTQYF
TRBJ1-1 | TRBD1 | . | TRBV2 | TGTGCCAGCCTTCTAGGACAGGGGAACACTGAAGCTTTCTTT | CASLLGQGNTEAFF